This T cell receptor (beta chain) was obtained from a study of T cell responses to AZD1222 COVID-19 vaccine. Study as a whole: Pooling was applied to second doses at about 4 or about 12 weeks.

TCRdb keeps only in-frame clones here, not all; method: immunoSEQ multiplex PCR. The sample records fewer than 150,000 clones, roughly 93% being singletons. For this clone: Its antigen is unidentified.

Study-wide findings and caveats: Increased Spike-specific TCR breadth and depth were observed after two AZD1222 doses. The donor cohort was predominantly white British with a female majority, and clonal diversity may have been underestimated.

Trimming took off 6 bases at V and 6 bases at J, with 26 bases between the two ends. The CDR3 totals 17 residues. CDR1 is MNHEY, CDR2 SMNVEV, per germline (reference sequence). The chain uses TRBV27 and TRBJ2-5, with D possibly being TRBD1 or TRBD2 (5 bases each). Source: peripheral blood, taken on day 0 of AZD1222 vaccination. The sequence was obtained from an adult in good health. In DNA, the CDR3 is TGTGCCAGCAGCCAAGCCGCGACTGCTGCTGGGGGAAAGACCCAGTACTTC. Protein product: CASSQAATAAGGKTQYF.